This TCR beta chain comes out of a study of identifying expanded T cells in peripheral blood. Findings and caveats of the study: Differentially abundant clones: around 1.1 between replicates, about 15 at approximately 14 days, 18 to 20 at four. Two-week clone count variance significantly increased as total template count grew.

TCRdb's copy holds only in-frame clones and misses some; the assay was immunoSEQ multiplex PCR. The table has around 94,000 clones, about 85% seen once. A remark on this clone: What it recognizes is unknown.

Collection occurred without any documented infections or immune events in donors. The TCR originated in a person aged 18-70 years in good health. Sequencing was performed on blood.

CDR3 nucleotides: TGTGCCTGGAGTGTACGAGGGGATCAGCCCCAGCATTTT. The encoded protein is CAWSVRGDQPQHF. This rearrangement joins TRBV30 to TRBJ1-5, with a possible D match to TRBD1 (5 bases). The CDR3 consists of 13 residues. V dropped 0 bases and J dropped 5 bases, with 8 bases sitting between them. Germline V gives CDR1 GTSNPN, CDR2 SVGIG (reference sequence). The full variable domain, in which reference TRBV30 and TRBJ1-5 provide the parts outside the CDR3, is SQTIHQWPATLVQPVGSPLSLECTVEGTSNPNLYWYRQAAGRGLQLLFYSVGIGQISSEVPQNLSASRPQDRQFILSSKKLLLSDSGFYLCAWSVRGDQPQHFGDGTRLSIL.